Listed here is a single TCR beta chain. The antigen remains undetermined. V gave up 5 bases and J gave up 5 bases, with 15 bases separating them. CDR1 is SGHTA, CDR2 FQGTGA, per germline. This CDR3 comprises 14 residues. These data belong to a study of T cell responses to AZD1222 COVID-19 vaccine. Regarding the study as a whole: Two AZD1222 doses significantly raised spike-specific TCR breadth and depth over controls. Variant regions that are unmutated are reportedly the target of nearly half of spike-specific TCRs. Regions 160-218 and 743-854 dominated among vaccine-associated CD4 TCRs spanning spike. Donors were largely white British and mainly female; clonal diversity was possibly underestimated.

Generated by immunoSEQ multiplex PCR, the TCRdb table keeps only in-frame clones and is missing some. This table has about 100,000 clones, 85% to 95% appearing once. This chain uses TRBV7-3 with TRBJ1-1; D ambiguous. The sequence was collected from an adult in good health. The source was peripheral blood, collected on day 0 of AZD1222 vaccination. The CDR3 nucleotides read TGTGCCAGCAGCCCCGAAAGGGTAGGGACTGAAGCTTTCTTT. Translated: CASSPERVGTEAFF.